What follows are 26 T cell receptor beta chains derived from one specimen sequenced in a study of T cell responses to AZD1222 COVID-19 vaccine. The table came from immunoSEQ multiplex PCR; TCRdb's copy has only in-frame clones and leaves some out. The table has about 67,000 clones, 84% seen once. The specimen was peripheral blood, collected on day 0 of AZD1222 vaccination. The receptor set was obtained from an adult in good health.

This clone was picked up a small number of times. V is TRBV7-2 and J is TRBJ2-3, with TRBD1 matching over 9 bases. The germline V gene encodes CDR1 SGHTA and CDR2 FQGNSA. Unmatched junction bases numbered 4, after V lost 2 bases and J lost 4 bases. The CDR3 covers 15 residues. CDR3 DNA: TGTGCCAGCAGCTTAAGGACAGGGGTTTCAGATACGCAGTATTTT. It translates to CASSLRTGVSDTQYF.

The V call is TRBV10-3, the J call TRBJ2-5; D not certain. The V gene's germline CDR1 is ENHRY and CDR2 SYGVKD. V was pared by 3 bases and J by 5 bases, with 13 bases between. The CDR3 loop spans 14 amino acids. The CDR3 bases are TGTGCCATCAGTGAAGAAGTAGCTGGGGAGACCCAGTACTTC. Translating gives CAISEEVAGETQYF.

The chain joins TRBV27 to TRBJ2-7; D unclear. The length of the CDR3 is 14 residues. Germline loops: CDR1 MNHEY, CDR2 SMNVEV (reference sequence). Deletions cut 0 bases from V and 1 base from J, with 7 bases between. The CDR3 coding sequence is TGTGCCAGCAGTTTATCGCAGTTATCCTACGAGCAGTACTTC. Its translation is CASSLSQLSYEQYF.

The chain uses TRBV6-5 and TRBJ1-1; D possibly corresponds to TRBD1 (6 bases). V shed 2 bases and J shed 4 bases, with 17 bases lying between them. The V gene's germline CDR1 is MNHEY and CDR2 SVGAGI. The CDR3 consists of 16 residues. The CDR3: CASSYRGGGMGTEAFF. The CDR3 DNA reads TGTGCCAGCAGTTACCGTGGTGGGGGCATGGGCACTGAAGCTTTCTTT.

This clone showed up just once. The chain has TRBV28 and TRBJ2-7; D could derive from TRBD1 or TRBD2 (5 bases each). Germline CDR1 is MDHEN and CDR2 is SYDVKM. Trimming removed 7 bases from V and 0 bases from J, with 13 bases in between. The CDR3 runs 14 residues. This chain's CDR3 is CASKAPGSSYEQYF. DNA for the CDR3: TGTGCCAGCAAGGCTCCAGGGAGCTCCTACGAGCAGTACTTC.

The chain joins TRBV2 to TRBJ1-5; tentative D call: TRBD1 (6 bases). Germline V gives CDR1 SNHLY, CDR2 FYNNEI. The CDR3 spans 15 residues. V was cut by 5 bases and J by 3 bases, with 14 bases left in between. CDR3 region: CASSLNTGNNQPQHF. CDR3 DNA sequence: TGTGCCAGCAGTCTAAACACAGGGAACAATCAGCCCCAGCATTTT.

The CDR3 loop is CASSVAGYGYTF. In nucleotides, the CDR3 is TGTGCCAGCAGCGTGGCGGGGTATGGCTACACCTTC. V and J are TRBV9 and TRBJ1-2; D is unresolved. V lost 2 bases to trimming and J lost 5 bases, with 7 bases between them. CDR3 length equals 12 residues. Germline-derived CDR1 and CDR2 are SGDLS and YYNGEE.

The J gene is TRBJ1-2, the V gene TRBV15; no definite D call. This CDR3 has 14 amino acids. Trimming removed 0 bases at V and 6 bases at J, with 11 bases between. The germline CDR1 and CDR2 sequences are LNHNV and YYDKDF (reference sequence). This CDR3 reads CATSRDPRSDGYTF. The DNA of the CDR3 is TGTGCCACCAGCAGAGATCCCAGGTCGGATGGCTACACCTTC.

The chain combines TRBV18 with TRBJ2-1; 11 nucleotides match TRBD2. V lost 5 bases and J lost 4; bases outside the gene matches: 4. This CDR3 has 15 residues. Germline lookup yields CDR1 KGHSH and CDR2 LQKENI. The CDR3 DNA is TGTGCCAGCTCAACCGGGACTAGCGGATACAATGAGCAGTTCTTC. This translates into CASSTGTSGYNEQFF. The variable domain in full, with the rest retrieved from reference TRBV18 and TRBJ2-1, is NAGVMQNPRHLVRRRGQEARLRCSPMKGHSHVYWYRQLPEEGLKFMVYLQKENIIDESGMPKERFSAEFPKEGPSILRIQQVVRGDSAAYFCASSTGTSGYNEQFFGPGTRLTVL.

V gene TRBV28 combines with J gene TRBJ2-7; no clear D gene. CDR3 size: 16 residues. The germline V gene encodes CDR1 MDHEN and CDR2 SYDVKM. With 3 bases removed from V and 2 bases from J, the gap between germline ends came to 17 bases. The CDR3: CASSFSHRTRTYEQYF. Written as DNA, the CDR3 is TGTGCCAGCAGTTTCTCACACCGAACCCGTACCTACGAGCAGTACTTC.

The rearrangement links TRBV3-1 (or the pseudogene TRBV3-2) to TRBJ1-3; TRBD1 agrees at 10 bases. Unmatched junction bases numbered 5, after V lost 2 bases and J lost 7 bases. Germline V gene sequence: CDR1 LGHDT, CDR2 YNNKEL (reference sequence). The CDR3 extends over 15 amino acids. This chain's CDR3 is CASSQNRDRGNTIYF. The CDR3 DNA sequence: TGTGCCAGCAGCCAAAACCGGGACAGGGGCAACACCATATATTTT.

The CDR3 DNA sequence: TGTGCCAGCAGAACGGGACCAATTCACCAAGAGACCCAGTACTTC. Its protein is CASRTGPIHQETQYF. The chain joins TRBV6-5 to TRBJ2-5; D tentatively reads TRBD1 or TRBD2 (5 bases each). CDR1 and CDR2 (germline): MNHEY, SVGAGI. V was shortened by 6 bases and J by 0 bases, with 14 bases between the two germline ends. The CDR3 has 15 amino acids.

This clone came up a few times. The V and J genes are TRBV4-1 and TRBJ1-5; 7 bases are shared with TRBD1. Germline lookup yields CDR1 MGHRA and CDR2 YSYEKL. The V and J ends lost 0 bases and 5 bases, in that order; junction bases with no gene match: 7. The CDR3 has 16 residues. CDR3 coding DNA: TGCGCCAGCAGCCAAGAAGGGTCAGGGGGTTATCAGCCCCAGCATTTT. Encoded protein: CASSQEGSGGYQPQHF.

Written as DNA, the CDR3 is TGTGCCAGCAGCCCCGGACTAGCGGGATTCGGGCAAGAGACCCAGTACTTC. It is translated as CASSPGLAGFGQETQYF. This rearrangement joins TRBV28 to TRBJ2-5; 12 bases are shared with TRBD2. The CDR3 totals 17 residues. Trimming cost V 6 bases and J 2 bases; bases outside gene matches: 10. Germline V gives CDR1 MDHEN, CDR2 SYDVKM.

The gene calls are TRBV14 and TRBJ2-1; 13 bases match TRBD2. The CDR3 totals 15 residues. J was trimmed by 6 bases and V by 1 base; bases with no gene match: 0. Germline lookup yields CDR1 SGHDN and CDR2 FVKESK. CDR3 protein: CASSQGLAGGNEQFF. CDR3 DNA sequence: TGTGCCAGCAGCCAAGGACTAGCGGGGGGCAATGAGCAGTTCTTC.

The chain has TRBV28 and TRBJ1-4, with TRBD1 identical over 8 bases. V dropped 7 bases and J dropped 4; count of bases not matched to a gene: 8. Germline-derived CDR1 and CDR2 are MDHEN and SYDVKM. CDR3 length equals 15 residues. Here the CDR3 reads CASIPSGGRNEKLFF. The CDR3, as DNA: TGTGCCAGCATCCCTTCAGGGGGCCGTAATGAAAAACTGTTTTTT.

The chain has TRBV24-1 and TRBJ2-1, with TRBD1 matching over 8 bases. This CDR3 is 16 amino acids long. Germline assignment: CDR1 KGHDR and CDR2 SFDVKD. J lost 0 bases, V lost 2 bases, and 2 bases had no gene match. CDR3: CATSDSTGASYNEQFF. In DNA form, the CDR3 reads TGTGCCACCAGTGATTCGACAGGGGCCTCCTACAATGAGCAGTTCTTC.

For the CDR3, the DNA is TGTGCCACCAGTTCTCCATTAGTCGCCAATAGGGCAGATACGCAGTATTTT. Encoded protein: CATSSPLVANRADTQYF. V and J are TRBV24-1 and TRBJ2-3; D is unclear. The V and J ends lost 6 bases and 4 bases respectively, with 22 bases between them. Looked up from germline, CDR1 is KGHDR and CDR2 is SFDVKD. The CDR3 totals 17 residues.

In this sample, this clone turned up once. The CDR3 nucleotides read TGTGCAGGGCGGGGGGACTTAAATCAGCCCCAGCATTTT. This gives the protein CAGRGDLNQPQHF. The V and J genes are TRBV28 and TRBJ1-5, with D possibly TRBD1 on 5 matching bases. The CDR3 totals 13 residues. Germline loops: CDR1 MDHEN, CDR2 SYDVKM.

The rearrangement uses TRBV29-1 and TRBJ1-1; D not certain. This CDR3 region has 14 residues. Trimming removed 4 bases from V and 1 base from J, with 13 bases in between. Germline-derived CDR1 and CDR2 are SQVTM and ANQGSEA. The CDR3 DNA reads TGCAGCGTTGGGATGGCAGCGAGGAACACTGAAGCTTTCTTT. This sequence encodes CSVGMAARNTEAFF. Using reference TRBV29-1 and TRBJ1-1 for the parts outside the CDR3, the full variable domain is SAVISQKPSRDICQRGTSLTIQCQVDSQVTMMFWYRQQPGQSLTLIATANQGSEATYESGFVIDKFPISRPNLTFSTLTVSNMSPEDSSIYLCSVGMAARNTEAFFGQGTRLTVV.

The CDR3 reads CASSSALRTLGYNEQFF. As DNA, the CDR3 is TGTGCCAGCAGTTCCGCCTTGAGGACACTAGGTTACAATGAGCAGTTCTTC. This chain joins TRBV27 and TRBJ2-1; the D gene could be TRBD1 or TRBD2 (5 bases each). V lost 4 bases to trimming and J lost 4 bases, with 20 bases between them. The V gene's germline CDR1 is MNHEY and CDR2 SMNVEV (reference sequence). The CDR3 extends over 17 amino acids.

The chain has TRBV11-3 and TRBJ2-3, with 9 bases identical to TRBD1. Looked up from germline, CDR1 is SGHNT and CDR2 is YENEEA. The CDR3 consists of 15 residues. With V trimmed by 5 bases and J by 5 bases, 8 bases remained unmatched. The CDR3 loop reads CASSPRTGAGDTQYF. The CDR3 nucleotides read TGTGCCAGCAGCCCCCGGACAGGGGCGGGAGATACGCAGTATTTT.

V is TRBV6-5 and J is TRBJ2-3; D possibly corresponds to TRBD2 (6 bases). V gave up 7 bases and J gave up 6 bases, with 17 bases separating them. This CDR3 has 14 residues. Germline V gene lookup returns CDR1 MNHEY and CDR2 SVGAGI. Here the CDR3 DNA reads TGTGCCAGCAAAACCCCGGGACTGCCGGATACGCAGTATTTT. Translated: CASKTPGLPDTQYF.

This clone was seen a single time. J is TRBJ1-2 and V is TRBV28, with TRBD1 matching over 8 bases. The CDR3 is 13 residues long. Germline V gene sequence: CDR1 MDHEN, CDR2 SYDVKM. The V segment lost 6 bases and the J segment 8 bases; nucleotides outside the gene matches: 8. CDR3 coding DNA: TGTGCCAGCAGATCCGACAGGGGAAAGGGCTACACCTTC. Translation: CASRSDRGKGYTF.

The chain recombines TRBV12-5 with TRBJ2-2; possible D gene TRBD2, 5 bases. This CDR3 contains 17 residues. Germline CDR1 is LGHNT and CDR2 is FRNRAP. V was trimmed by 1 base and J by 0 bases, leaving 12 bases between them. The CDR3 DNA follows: TGTGCTAGTGGTTTGGCCCCCCGGGGTTCGAACACCGGGGAGCTGTTTTTT. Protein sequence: CASGLAPRGSNTGELFF.

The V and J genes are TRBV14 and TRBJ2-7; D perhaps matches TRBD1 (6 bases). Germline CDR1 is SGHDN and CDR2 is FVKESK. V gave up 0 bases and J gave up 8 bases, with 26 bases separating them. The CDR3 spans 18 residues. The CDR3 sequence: CASSQDRMRTAYFRKQYF. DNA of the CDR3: TGTGCCAGCAGCCAAGATCGGATGAGGACAGCCTATTTTAGGAAGCAGTACTTC. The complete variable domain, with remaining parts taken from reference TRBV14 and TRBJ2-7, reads EAGVTQFPSHSVIEKGQTVTLRCDPISGHDNLYWYRRVMGKEIKFLLHFVKESKQDESGMPNNRFLAERTGGTYSTLKVQPAELEDSGVYFCASSQDRMRTAYFRKQYFGPGTRLTVT.